These 32 T cell receptor beta chains share one sample of origin, sequenced in a study of blood T cell repertoires in COVID-19. This table comes from immunoSEQ multiplex PCR, and its TCRdb copy is limited to in-frame clones, with some not included. There are around 130,000 clones in the sample; roughly 80% occur only once, and 18% lies in the top ten. The sample taken for sequencing was PBMCs or T cells enriched from blood (not recorded which). These receptors all stem from a man aged 25 to 45 who had recovered from COVID-19.

The rearrangement uses TRBV7-9 and TRBJ1-1, with 7 positions matching TRBD1. The trim removed 3 bases at V and 4 bases at J, leaving 8 bases unmatched. The CDR3 totals 15 residues. The germline CDR1 and CDR2 sequences are SEHNR and FQNEAQ (reference sequence). The CDR3 nucleotides are TGTGCCAGCAGCTTGGCAGGGGGTGGGAGCACTGAAGCTTTCTTT. It is translated as CASSLAGGGSTEAFF.

In this sample, this clone turned up a few times. The CDR3 nucleotides read TGTGCCAGCAGCCCGCGGGACAGGGGGTCTTTGAAGAATGGCTACACCTTC. Translated, it gives CASSPRDRGSLKNGYTF. The chain is built from TRBV3-1 (or the pseudogene TRBV3-2) and TRBJ1-2, with 11 bases identical to TRBD1. The CDR3 spans 17 residues. Germline V gene sequence: CDR1 LGHDT, CDR2 YNNKEL (reference sequence). Trimming at V came to 4 bases and at J to 6 bases, leaving 13 bases not matched to a gene.

This clone was recorded only once. V gene TRBV6-1 combines with J gene TRBJ1-2, with a weak D call TRBD1 (5 bases). CDR1 is MNHNS and CDR2 is SASEGT in the germline V gene. The CDR3 runs to 14 residues. Deletions cut 1 base from V and 6 bases from J, with 12 bases between. The CDR3 DNA follows: TGTGCCAGCAGTGAAGGGCGTGCGGGGGATGGCTACACCTTC. This sequence encodes CASSEGRAGDGYTF.

The V call is TRBV5-8, the J call TRBJ2-7, with TRBD1 identical over 7 bases. J gave up 5 bases and V 4 bases, and 12 bases lay outside the gene matches. Germline V lookup: CDR1 SGHTS, CDR2 YDEGEE. The CDR3 extends over 15 amino acids. DNA for the CDR3: TGTGCCAGCAGCAAGGGACAGTTGGGGGCCCACGAGCAGTACGTC. Protein sequence: CASSKGQLGAHEQYV.

CDR3 nucleotides: TGTGCCAGCAGTTGGGACAGGGGACCTAACTATGGCTACACCTTC. Amino acids: CASSWDRGPNYGYTF. This chain links TRBV6-5 with TRBJ1-2; 10 bases map to TRBD1. J lost 0 bases, V lost 4 bases, and 2 bases had no gene match. The germline V gene encodes CDR1 MNHEY and CDR2 SVGAGI. The CDR3 contains 15 residues.

The J gene is TRBJ1-6, the V gene TRBV10-3, with D tentatively TRBD1 (5 bases). The ends were cut back, 6 bases at V and 5 bases at J, with 11 bases in the middle. The CDR3 is made up of 14 amino acids. The germline gives CDR1 ENHRY, CDR2 SYGVKD. In DNA, the CDR3 is TGTGCCATCAGGGCGGGGGAAAATAATTCACCCCTCCACTTT. This gives the protein CAIRAGENNSPLHF.

The rearrangement joins TRBV2 to TRBJ2-1; weak D call: TRBD2 (5 bases). Trimming cost V 7 bases and J 10 bases, with 14 bases left between them. The CDR3 covers 12 residues. CDR1 and CDR2 (germline): SNHLY, FYNNEI. The CDR3 nucleotides read TGTGCCAGCACTAAGGACTCACGGGAGCAGTTCTTC. Its protein is CASTKDSREQFF.

The sample holds a few counts of this clone. The chain couples TRBV5-6 to TRBJ1-1; no clear D. This CDR3 has 14 amino acids. CDR1 is SGHDT and CDR2 is YYEEEE in the germline V gene. V was clipped by 6 bases and J by 2 bases, with 14 bases between them. The CDR3 reads CASTPYSPNTEAFF. Here the CDR3 DNA reads TGTGCCAGCACTCCCTATTCACCAAACACTGAAGCTTTCTTT.

The chain combines TRBV4-1 with TRBJ1-5; no clear D gene. The V gene lost 1 base and the J gene lost 1 base, with 5 bases spanning the gap. CDR3 length: 14 residues. From germline, CDR1 is MGHRA and CDR2 YSYEKL. CDR3 DNA: TGCGCCAGCAGCCAAGTCACAAGCAATCAGCCCCAGCATTTT. Translated: CASSQVTSNQPQHF.

The CDR3 bases are TGCGCCAGCAGCTTGGAACAATACAATGAGCAGTTCTTC. Its translation: CASSLEQYNEQFF. The J gene is TRBJ2-1, the V gene TRBV5-1; no definite D call. Deletions cut 0 bases from V and 4 bases from J, with 5 bases between. This CDR3 is 13 amino acids long. The germline gives CDR1 SGHRS, CDR2 YFSETQ.

This chain joins TRBV18 and TRBJ1-2; TRBD1 matches 8 bases. Germline CDR1 and CDR2: KGHSH and LQKENI. The CDR3 length is 17 residues. Trimming removed 2 bases from V and 0 bases from J; junction bases left unmatched: 8. This chain's CDR3 is CASSPGQGANTNYGYTF. CDR3 nucleotides: TGTGCCAGCTCACCAGGTCAGGGGGCTAACACTAACTATGGCTACACCTTC.

The genes are TRBV19 and TRBJ1-5; D might be TRBD1 (6 bases). There are 14 residues in the CDR3. Germline loops: CDR1 LNHDA, CDR2 SQIVND (reference sequence). V lost 3 bases and J lost 5, with 11 bases in between. CDR3: CASSIEGVDQPQHF. The CDR3 nucleotides read TGTGCCAGTAGTATCGAGGGGGTAGATCAGCCCCAGCATTTT.

This rearrangement joins TRBV19 to TRBJ2-6; D perhaps matches TRBD1 (5 bases). From germline, CDR1 is LNHDA and CDR2 SQIVND (reference sequence). The CDR3 length is 16 residues. Deletions cut 2 bases from V and 0 bases from J, with 8 bases between. The CDR3 loop is CASSIPGISGANVLTF. DNA for the CDR3: TGTGCCAGTAGTATACCAGGGATCTCTGGGGCCAACGTCCTGACTTTC.

In regard to this clone: The sample carries other DNA sequences with the same CDR3. The chain links TRBV7-9 to TRBJ2-2, with D uncertain. Germline V gene data show CDR1 as SEHNR and CDR2 as FQNEAQ (reference sequence). This CDR3 spans 14 amino acids. V lost 1 base and J lost 1, with 4 bases in between. CDR3 DNA sequence: TGTGCCAGCAGCTTAGGGCAGAACACCGGGGAGCTGTTTTTT. Its protein is CASSLGQNTGELFF.

This sequence joins TRBV7-9 and TRBJ2-5; maybe TRBD1 (5 bases). Trimming pared 1 base from V and 7 bases from J, leaving 19 bases between. The germline gives CDR1 SEHNR, CDR2 FQNEAQ (reference sequence). CDR3 length equals 16 residues. The CDR3 DNA follows: TGTGCCAGCAGCTTAGAGTTTGCAGGGATGCTGCGGACCCAGTACTTC. Translating gives CASSLEFAGMLRTQYF.

This clone turned up a few times. V usage is TRBV18 and J usage is TRBJ1-1; D is perhaps TRBD1 (5 bases). The CDR3 spans 12 residues. Germline values: CDR1 KGHSH, CDR2 LQKENI. Trimming cost V 5 bases and J 5 bases, with 9 bases left between them. CDR3 DNA: TGTGCCAGCTCATCTAGGGGAACTGAAGCTTTCTTT. Translating gives CASSSRGTEAFF.

The chain has TRBV5-1 and TRBJ1-6; TRBD1 matches 7 bases. The CDR3 has 14 residues. Trimming removed 4 bases from V and 6 bases from J; junction bases left unmatched: 4. In germline, CDR1 is SGHRS, CDR2 YFSETQ. The CDR3 is CASSQGQFNSPLHF. The CDR3 DNA reads as TGCGCCAGCAGCCAGGGACAGTTTAATTCACCCCTCCACTTT.

This clone was found a few times. The V and J genes are TRBV6-1 and TRBJ1-5; D remains unclear. V gave up 3 bases and J gave up 0 bases, with 9 bases separating them. The germline gives CDR1 MNHNS, CDR2 SASEGT. This CDR3 region has 15 residues. The CDR3 nucleotides read TGTGCCAGCAGTGACGCGGTGTATAGCAATCAGCCCCAGCATTTT. Translated: CASSDAVYSNQPQHF.

This sequence joins TRBV6-5 and TRBJ2-7, with 11 bases lining up with TRBD2. This CDR3 has 15 residues. Per germline, CDR1 MNHEY and CDR2 SVGAGI. V lost 5 bases to trimming and J lost 7 bases; unmatched junction nucleotides: 10. CDR3: CASSRLSGRAGEQYF. The CDR3 DNA reads as TGTGCCAGCAGTAGACTTAGCGGGAGGGCTGGAGAGCAGTACTTC.

The rearrangement uses TRBV4-1 and TRBJ2-5; the match to TRBD2 covers 7 bases. Germline V gene data show CDR1 as MGHRA and CDR2 as YSYEKL. This CDR3 region has 17 residues. V shed 1 base and J 5 bases; nucleotides not matched to a gene: 13. The CDR3 DNA sequence: TGCGCCAGCAGCCAAGCGGGAGTGGGAGGGCCGTGGGAGACCCAGTACTTC. Amino acid sequence: CASSQAGVGGPWETQYF.

The gene calls are TRBV5-1 and TRBJ1-1; TRBD1 matches at 10 bases. V shed 5 bases and J 6 bases; nucleotides not matched to a gene: 7. This CDR3 comprises 14 residues. Germline V gene lookup returns CDR1 SGHRS and CDR2 YFSETQ. This chain's CDR3 is CASRLDRGRAEAFF. The CDR3 DNA is TGCGCCAGCAGGTTAGACAGGGGGCGTGCTGAAGCTTTCTTT.

The chain uses TRBV7-9 and TRBJ1-1, with 9 bases fitting TRBD1. Germline V lookup: CDR1 SEHNR, CDR2 FQNEAQ (reference sequence). Germline trimming cut 2 bases from V and 4 bases from J; bases unmatched to any gene: 5. CDR3 length: 15 residues. The CDR3 DNA reads TGTGCCAGCAGCTTAACCGAGACAGGGGGCACTGAAGCTTTCTTT. As protein: CASSLTETGGTEAFF.

The chain couples TRBV24-1 to TRBJ2-5, with 9 nucleotides matching TRBD1. Germline trimming cut 1 base from V and 5 bases from J; bases unmatched to any gene: 7. This CDR3 comprises 16 residues. Germline V gene lookup returns CDR1 KGHDR and CDR2 SFDVKD. CDR3 sequence (DNA): TGTGCCACCAGTGATTTAGGGACAGGGAGTATGGAGACCCAGTACTTC. Its translation is CATSDLGTGSMETQYF.

The V call is TRBV19, the J call TRBJ2-1, with TRBD2 matching 13 bases. The CDR3 is made up of 15 amino acids. V was pared by 1 base and J by 7 bases, with 1 base of the junction left unmatched. Germline V gene lookup returns CDR1 LNHDA and CDR2 SQIVND (reference sequence). The chain's CDR3 is CASSIGLAGGNEQFF. The CDR3 DNA reads TGTGCCAGTAGTATAGGACTAGCGGGAGGAAATGAGCAGTTCTTC.

V and J are TRBV5-1 and TRBJ1-4; no firm D call. The CDR3 extends over 15 amino acids. Germline assignment: CDR1 SGHRS and CDR2 YFSETQ. Trimming cost V 4 bases and J 4 bases, with 14 bases left between them. The CDR3 coding sequence is TGCGCCAGCAGCCCGGAATCCCGGGTTAATGAAAAACTGTTTTTT. As protein: CASSPESRVNEKLFF.

The chain couples TRBV3-1 (or the pseudogene TRBV3-2) to TRBJ1-5; D is ambiguous. CDR1 LGHDT and CDR2 YNNKEL come from the germline V gene (reference sequence). With 5 bases removed from V and 4 bases from J, the gap between germline ends came to 9 bases. CDR3 length: 13 amino acids. The DNA for the CDR3 is TGTGCCAGCAGCTCCCAAACAAATCAGCCCCAGCATTTT. Encoded protein: CASSSQTNQPQHF.

This sequence joins TRBV6-1 and TRBJ1-6; weak D call: TRBD1 (6 bases). This CDR3 is 15 amino acids long. Trimming removed 0 bases at V and 4 bases at J, with 7 bases between. The V gene's germline CDR1 is MNHNS and CDR2 SASEGT. The CDR3 protein is CASSEAQGYNSPLHF. Written as DNA, the CDR3 is TGTGCCAGCAGTGAAGCACAGGGATATAATTCACCCCTCCACTTT.

A few counts support this clone. The V call is TRBV5-1, the J call TRBJ1-2; TRBD1 matches at 8 bases. Germline trimming cut 4 bases from V and 0 bases from J; bases unmatched to any gene: 8. Germline CDR1 is SGHRS and CDR2 is YFSETQ. The CDR3 covers 16 residues. The CDR3 region has the DNA TGCGCCAGCAGCGCGGGGGGGACAGGTCCTAACTATGGCTACACCTTC. It yields the protein CASSAGGTGPNYGYTF.

This rearrangement joins TRBV5-1 to TRBJ2-1; D perhaps matches TRBD2 (6 bases). V lost 4 bases and J lost 9, with 20 bases in between. The CDR3 extends over 15 amino acids. Germline lookup yields CDR1 SGHRS and CDR2 YFSETQ. CDR3 nucleotides: TGCGCCAGCAGCCCCGCCGGGGGTGAGACCCCTGAGCAGTTCTTC. Amino acid sequence: CASSPAGGETPEQFF.

The table lists this clone with a count of one. The rearrangement joins TRBV4-2 to TRBJ2-1, with 10 bases identical to TRBD2. The V and J ends lost 0 bases and 2 bases, in that order; junction bases with no gene match: 4. Germline V gives CDR1 LGHNA, CDR2 YNFKEQ. CDR3 length equals 17 residues. CDR3 nucleotide sequence: TGTGCCAGCAGCCAAGATAGCAGCGGGGGGGCCTACAATGAGCAGTTCTTC. This sequence encodes CASSQDSSGGAYNEQFF.

A word on this clone: Germline is not matched at one junction end, which may reflect a read error. CDR3 loop: CARSGGGLADTGELFF. CDR3 DNA sequence: TGTGCCCGCAGCGGGGGGGGACTAGCGGATACCGGGGAGCTGTTTTTT. The chain links TRBV5-4 to TRBJ2-2; 11 nucleotides match TRBD2. Germline lookup yields CDR1 SGHNT and CDR2 YYREEE (reference sequence). The CDR3 extends over 16 amino acids.

This chain connects TRBV4-1 to TRBJ1-2; 7 bases line up with TRBD1. The CDR3 contains 16 residues. V shed 1 base and J 7 bases; nucleotides not matched to a gene: 12. CDR1 is MGHRA, CDR2 YSYEKL, per germline. The CDR3, as DNA: TGCGCCAGCAGCCAAGTGGTCGACAGGGCTCAGGGTGGCTACACCTTC. Its protein is CASSQVVDRAQGGYTF.